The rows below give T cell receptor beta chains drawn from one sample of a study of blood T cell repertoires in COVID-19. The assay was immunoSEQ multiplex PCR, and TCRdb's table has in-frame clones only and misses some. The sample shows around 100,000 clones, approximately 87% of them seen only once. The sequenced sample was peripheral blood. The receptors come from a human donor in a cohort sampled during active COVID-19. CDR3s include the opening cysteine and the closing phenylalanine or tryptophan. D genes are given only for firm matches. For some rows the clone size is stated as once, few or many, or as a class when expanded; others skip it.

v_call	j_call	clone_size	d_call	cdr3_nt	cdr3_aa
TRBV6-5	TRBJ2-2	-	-	TGTGCCAGCAGCGCGGGAAGGGCCGGGGAGCTGTTTTTT	CASSAGRAGELFF
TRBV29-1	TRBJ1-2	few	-	TGCAGCGTGGACTTTAACTTGAAGGGCTACACCTTC	CSVDFNLKGYTF
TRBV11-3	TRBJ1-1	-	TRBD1	TGTGCCAGCAGTCGCGGACAGGAGAACACTGAAGCTTTCTTT	CASSRGQENTEAFF
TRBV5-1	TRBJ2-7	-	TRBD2	TGCGCCAGCAGCTTTATCGACGGGGGGTTCTACGAGCAGTACTTC	CASSFIDGGFYEQYF
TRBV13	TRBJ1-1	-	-	TGTGCCAGCAGCTTAGCATCAGATTCGAACACTGAAGCTTTCTTT	CASSLASDSNTEAFF
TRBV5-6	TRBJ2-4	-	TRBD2	TGTGCCAGCAGCTTGCTCATTGTGCGGGGGTGGGCGGTTCAGTACTTC	CASSLLIVRGWAVQYF
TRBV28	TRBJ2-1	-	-	TGTGCCAGCAGTTTGAGAGATGAGCAGTTCTTC	CASSLRDEQFF
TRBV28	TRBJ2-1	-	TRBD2	TGTGCCAGCAGTTCCATGACTAGCGGCACCTACAATGAGCAGTTCTTC	CASSSMTSGTYNEQFF
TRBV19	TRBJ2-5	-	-	TGTGCCAGTAGTGTGCTAGCTGCCCAAGAGACCCAGTACTTC	CASSVLAAQETQYF
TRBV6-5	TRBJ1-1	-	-	TGTGCCAGCAGTTACTCGACCACGGGGACTGAAGCTTTCTTT	CASSYSTTGTEAFF
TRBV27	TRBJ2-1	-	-	TGTGCCAGCAGCCCCCCCTCCGCGGAGCAGTTCTTC	CASSPPSAEQFF
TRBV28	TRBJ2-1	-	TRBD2	TGTGCCAGCAGTTTACCCGGGGACTACCAAAGCTCCTACAATGAGCAGTTCTTC	CASSLPGDYQSSYNEQFF
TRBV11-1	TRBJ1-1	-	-	TGTGCCAGCAGCTTAGTCCCGGGAAAGAACACTGAAGCTTTCTTT	CASSLVPGKNTEAFF
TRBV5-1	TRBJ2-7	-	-	TGCGCCAGCAGCTTGGACAGCCCCGATAAGAATTACTTC	CASSLDSPDKNYF
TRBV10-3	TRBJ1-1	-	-	TGTGCCAGTACACAGGCCTCAAACACTGAAGCTTTCTTT	CASTQASNTEAFF
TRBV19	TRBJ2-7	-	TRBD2	TGTGCCAGTACCGCTAGCGGGAACTACGAGCAGTACTTC	CASTASGNYEQYF
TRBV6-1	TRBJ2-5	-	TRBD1	TGTGCCAGCAGTGATACAGGGGCTCCCCAAGAGACCCAGTACTTC	CASSDTGAPQETQYF
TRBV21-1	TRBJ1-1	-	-	TGTGCCCGAGTTGCTCGGATCCGGGACACTGAAGCTTTCTTT	CARVARIRDTEAFF
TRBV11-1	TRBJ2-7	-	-	TGTGCCAGCAGCTTAGATCGGCTAGAAATCTACGAGCAGTACTTC	CASSLDRLEIYEQYF
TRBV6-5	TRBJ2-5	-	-	TGTGCCAGCAGGTCAGGGGTCGAGACCCAGTACTTC	CASRSGVETQYF
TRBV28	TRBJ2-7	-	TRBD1	TGTGCCAGCAGCCCGACAGGGCGGAGCTCCTACGAGCAGTACTTC	CASSPTGRSSYEQYF
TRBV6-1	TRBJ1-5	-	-	TGTGCCAGCAGTGAAGCTGTCTCCCAGCATTTT	CASSEAVSQHF
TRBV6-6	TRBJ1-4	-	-	TGTGCCAGCCACGCTCCGGGAAAACTGTTTTTT	CASHAPGKLFF
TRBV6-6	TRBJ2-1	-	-	TGTGCCACCACAGAACTAGCCCACAATGAGCAGTTCTTC	CATTELAHNEQFF
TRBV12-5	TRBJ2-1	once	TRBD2	TGTGCTAGTGGTTTGCCAGCGATAGGGACTAGCGTTATTTTTGAGCAGTTCTTC	CASGLPAIGTSVIFEQFF
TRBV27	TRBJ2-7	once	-	TGTGCCAGCAGTTTAGGGGCCGAGCAGTACTTC	CASSLGAEQYF
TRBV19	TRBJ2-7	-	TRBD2	TGTGCCAGTAGTCCGCGACGCGGGAGGGCCCTCCACGAGCAGTACTTC	CASSPRRGRALHEQYF
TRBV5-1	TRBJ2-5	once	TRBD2	TGCGCCAGCAGCTTGGGACTAGCGGGAGGCGGGAAAGAGACCCAGTACTTC	CASSLGLAGGGKETQYF
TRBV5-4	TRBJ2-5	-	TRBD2	TGTGCCAGCAGCTTGGGTCCAGCGGGAGAGGAGACCCAGTACTTC	CASSLGPAGEETQYF
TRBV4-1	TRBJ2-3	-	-	TGCGCCAGCAGTTCCTCTAGCGGCACAGATACGCAGTATTTT	CASSSSSGTDTQYF
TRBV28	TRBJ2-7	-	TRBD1	TGTGCCAGCACCCCCGGCCTAACAGGGGTTAAAACCTACGAGCAGTACTTC	CASTPGLTGVKTYEQYF
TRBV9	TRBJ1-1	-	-	TGTGCCAGCAGCGTAGCAGGGTACACTGAAGCTTTCTTT	CASSVAGYTEAFF
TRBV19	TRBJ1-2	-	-	TGTGCCAGTAGTACCGACAGATCTCGAGAACCTTTTGGCTATGGCTACACCTTC	CASSTDRSREPFGYGYTF
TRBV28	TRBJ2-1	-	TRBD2	TGTGCCAGCAGTTATGGGACTAGCGGGAGGGCGGACAATGAGCAGTTCTTC	CASSYGTSGRADNEQFF
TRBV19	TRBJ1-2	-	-	TGTGCCAGTAGTATCTCGACAGCAGCTAACTATGGCTACACCTTC	CASSISTAANYGYTF
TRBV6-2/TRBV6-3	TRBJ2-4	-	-	TGTGCCAGCAGTTACCCTGGCGACAGCATAGCCAAAAACATTCAGTACTTC	CASSYPGDSIAKNIQYF
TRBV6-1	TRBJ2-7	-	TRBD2	TGTGCCAGCAGTGAATTTACTAGCGGGAGATACGAGCAGTACTTC	CASSEFTSGRYEQYF
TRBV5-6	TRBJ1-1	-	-	TGTGCCAGCAGCTACCGAGGATTGAACACTGAAGCTTTCTTT	CASSYRGLNTEAFF
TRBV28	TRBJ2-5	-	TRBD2	TGTGCCAGCAGTCCACCCAGCGGGAGTGTAATGGCCCAGTACTTC	CASSPPSGSVMAQYF
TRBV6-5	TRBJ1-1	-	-	TGTGCCAGCACCTCCGAGAGGGAATTGAACACTGAAGCTTTCTTT	CASTSERELNTEAFF
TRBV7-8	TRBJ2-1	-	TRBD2	TGTGCCAGCAGCTTAGCTAGCGGGAGTTACTCCTACAATGAGCAGTTCTTC	CASSLASGSYSYNEQFF
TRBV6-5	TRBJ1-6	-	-	TGTGCCAGCAGTTACGGAGGGGCGCAGGATAATTCACCCCTCCACTTT	CASSYGGAQDNSPLHF
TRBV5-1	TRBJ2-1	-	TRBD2	TGCGCCAGCAGCACCCGACTAGCGGGAGGTCGGAATGAGCAGTTCTTC	CASSTRLAGGRNEQFF
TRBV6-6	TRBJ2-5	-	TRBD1	TGTGCCAGCAGTTATGCAGGGGGTCAAGAGACCCAGTACTTC	CASSYAGGQETQYF